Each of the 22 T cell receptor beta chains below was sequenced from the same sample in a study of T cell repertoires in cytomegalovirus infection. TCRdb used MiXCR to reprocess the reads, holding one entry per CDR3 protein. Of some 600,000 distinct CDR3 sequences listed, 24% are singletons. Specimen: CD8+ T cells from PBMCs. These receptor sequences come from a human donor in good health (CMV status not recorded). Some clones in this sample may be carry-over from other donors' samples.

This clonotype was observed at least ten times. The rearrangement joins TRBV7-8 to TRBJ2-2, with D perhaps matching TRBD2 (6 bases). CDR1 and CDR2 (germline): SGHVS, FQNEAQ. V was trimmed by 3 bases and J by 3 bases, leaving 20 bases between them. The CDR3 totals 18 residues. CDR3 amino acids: CASSFSILQGGDTGELFF. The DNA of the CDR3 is TGTGCCAGCAGCTTTTCGATCCTTCAGGGAGGCGACACCGGGGAGCTGTTTTTT.

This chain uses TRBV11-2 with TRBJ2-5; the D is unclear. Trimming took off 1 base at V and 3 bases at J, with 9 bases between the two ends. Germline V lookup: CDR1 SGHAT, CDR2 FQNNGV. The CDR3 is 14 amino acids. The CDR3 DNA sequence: TGTGCCAGCAGCTTAGTTTTGACGGAAGAGACCCAGTACTTC. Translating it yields CASSLVLTEETQYF. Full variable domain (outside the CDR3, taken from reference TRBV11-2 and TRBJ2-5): EAGVAQSPRYKIIEKRQSVAFWCNPISGHATLYWYQQILGQGPKLLIQFQNNGVVDDSQLPKDRFSAERLKGVDSTLKIQPAKLEDSAVYLCASSLVLTEETQYFGPGTRLLVL.

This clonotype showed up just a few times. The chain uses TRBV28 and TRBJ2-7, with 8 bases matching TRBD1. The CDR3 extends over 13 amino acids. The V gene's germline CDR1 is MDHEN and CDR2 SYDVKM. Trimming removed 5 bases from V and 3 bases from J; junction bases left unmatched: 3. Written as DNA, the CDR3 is TGTGCCAGCAGTGACAGGGGATACTACGAGCAGTACGTC. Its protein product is CASSDRGYYEQYV.

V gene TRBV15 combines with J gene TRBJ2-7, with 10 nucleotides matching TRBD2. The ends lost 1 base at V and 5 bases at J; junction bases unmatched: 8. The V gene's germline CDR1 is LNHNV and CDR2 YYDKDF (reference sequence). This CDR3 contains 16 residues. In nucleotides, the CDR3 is TGTGCCACCAGCAGAGGGCCCAGCGGGGGGGCCCACGAGCAGTACGTC. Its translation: CATSRGPSGGAHEQYV.

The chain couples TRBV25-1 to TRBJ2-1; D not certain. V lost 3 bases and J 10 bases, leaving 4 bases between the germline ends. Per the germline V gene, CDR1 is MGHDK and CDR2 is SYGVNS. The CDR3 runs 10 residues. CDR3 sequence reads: CASSDSEQFF. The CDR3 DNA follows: TGTGCCAGCAGTGACAGCGAGCAGTTCTTC.

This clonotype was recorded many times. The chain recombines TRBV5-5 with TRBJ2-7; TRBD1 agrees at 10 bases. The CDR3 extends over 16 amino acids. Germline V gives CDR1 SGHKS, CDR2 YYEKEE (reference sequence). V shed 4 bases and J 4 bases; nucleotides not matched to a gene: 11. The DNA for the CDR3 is TGTGCCAGCAGCGTAGCTACCGGGACAGGGGTATACGAGCAGTACTTC. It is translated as CASSVATGTGVYEQYF.

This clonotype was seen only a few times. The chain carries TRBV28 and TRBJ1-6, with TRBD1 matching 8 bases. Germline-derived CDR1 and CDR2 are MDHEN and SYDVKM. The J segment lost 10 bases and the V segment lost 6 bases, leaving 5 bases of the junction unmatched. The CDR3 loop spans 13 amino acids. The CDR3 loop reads CASSRQGKSPLHF. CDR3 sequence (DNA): TGTGCCAGCAGCCGACAGGGGAAGTCACCCCTCCACTTT.

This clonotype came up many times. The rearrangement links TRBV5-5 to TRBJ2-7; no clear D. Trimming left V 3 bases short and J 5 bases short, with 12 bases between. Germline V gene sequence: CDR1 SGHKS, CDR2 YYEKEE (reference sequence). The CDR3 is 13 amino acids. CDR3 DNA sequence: TGTGCCAGCAGCTGGAATGGGTACAACGAGCAGTACTTC. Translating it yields CASSWNGYNEQYF.

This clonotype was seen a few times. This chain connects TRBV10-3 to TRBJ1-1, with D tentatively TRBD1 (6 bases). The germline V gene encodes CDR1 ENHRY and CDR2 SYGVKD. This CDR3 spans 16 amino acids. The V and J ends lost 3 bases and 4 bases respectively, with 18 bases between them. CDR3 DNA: TGTGCCATCAGTGAATTTCGCGCGGGGGCGAGCACTGAAGCTTTCTTT. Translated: CAISEFRAGASTEAFF.

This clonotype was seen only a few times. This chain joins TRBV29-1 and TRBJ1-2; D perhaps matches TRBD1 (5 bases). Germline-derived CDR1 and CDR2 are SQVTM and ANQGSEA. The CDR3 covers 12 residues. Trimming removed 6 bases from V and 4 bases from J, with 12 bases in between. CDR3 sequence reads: CSVVGGRYGYTF. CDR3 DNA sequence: TGCAGCGTCGTCGGGGGACGCTATGGCTACACCTTC.

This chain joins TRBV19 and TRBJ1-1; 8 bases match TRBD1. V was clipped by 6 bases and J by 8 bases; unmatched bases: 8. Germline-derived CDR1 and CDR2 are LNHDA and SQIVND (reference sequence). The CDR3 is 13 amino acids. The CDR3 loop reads CASSPGAGGEAFF. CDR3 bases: TGTGCCAGTAGCCCCGGGGCAGGGGGCGAAGCTTTCTTT.

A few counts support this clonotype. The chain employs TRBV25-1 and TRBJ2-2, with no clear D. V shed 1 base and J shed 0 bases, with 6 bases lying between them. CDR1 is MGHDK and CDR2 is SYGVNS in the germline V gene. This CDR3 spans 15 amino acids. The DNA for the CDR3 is TGTGCCAGCAGTGAATTACAAACGAACACCGGGGAGCTGTTTTTT. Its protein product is CASSELQTNTGELFF.

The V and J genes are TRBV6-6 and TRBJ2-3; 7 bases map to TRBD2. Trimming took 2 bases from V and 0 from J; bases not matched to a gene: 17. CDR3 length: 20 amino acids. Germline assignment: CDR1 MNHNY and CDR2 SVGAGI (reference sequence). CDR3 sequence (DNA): TGTGCCAGCAGTTACGAGATTCGGGGGGTGAGGGTATCTAGCACAGATACGCAGTATTTT. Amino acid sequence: CASSYEIRGVRVSSTDTQYF.

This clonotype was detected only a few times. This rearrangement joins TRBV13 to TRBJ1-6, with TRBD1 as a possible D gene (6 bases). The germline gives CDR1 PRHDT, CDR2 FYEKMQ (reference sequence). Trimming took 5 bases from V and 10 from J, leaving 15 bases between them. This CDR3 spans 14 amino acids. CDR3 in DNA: TGTGCCAGCAGCACCTCCGGGGACAACTCACCCCTCCACTTT. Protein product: CASSTSGDNSPLHF.

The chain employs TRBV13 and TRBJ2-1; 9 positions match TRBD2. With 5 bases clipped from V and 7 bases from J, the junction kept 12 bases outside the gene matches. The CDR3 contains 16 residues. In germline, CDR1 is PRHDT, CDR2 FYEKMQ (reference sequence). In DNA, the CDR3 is TGTGCCAGCAGCGCCCCTAGCGGGGTCCTGAGGAATGAGCAGTTCTTC. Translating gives CASSAPSGVLRNEQFF.

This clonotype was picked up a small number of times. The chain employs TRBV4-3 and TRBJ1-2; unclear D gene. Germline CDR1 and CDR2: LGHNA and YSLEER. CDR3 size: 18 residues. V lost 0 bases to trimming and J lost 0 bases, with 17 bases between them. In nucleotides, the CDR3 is TGCGCCAGCAGCCAAGATTGGAGGAGATCTTTTACTAACTATGGCTACACCTTC. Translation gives CASSQDWRRSFTNYGYTF.

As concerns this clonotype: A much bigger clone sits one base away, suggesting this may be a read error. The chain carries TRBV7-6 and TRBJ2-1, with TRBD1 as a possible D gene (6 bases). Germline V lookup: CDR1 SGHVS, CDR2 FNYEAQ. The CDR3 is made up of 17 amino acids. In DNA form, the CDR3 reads TGTGACAGCAGCTTCGAGCCACAGGGCCCCAAGAACAATGAGCAGTTCTTC. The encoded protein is CDSSFEPQGPKNNEQFF.

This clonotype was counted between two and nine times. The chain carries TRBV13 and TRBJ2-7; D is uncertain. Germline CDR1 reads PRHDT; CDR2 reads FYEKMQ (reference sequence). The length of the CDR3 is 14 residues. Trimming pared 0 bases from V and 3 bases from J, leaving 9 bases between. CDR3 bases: TGTGCCAGCAGCTTAGGCCGATCTTACTACGAGCAGTACTTC. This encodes CASSLGRSYYEQYF.

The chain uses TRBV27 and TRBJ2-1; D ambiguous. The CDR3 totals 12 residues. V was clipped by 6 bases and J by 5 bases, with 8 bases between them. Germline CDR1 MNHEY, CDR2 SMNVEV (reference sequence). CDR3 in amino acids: CASSGSHNEQFF. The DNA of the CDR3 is TGTGCCAGCAGCGGTAGTCACAATGAGCAGTTCTTC.

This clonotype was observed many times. The chain's CDR3 is CASSSHGLAGDFSYEQYV. In DNA form, the CDR3 reads TGTGCCAGCAGTTCCCATGGACTAGCGGGGGATTTCTCCTACGAGCAGTACGTC. The chain joins TRBV28 to TRBJ2-7; 13 bases fit TRBD2. The CDR3 spans 18 residues. The germline CDR1 and CDR2 sequences are MDHEN and SYDVKM. Trimming removed 4 bases from V and 0 bases from J; junction bases left unmatched: 9.

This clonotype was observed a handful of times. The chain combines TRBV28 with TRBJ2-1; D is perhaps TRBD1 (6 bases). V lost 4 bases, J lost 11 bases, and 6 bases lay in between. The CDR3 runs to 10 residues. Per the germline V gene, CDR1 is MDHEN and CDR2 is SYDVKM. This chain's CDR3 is CASSWDKQFF. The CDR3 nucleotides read TGTGCCAGCAGTTGGGACAAGCAGTTCTTC. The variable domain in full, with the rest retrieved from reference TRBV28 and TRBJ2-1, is DVKVTQSSRYLVKRTGEKVFLECVQDMDHENMFWYRQDPGLGLRLIYFSYDVKMKEKGDIPEGYSVSREKKERFSLILESASTNQTSMYLCASSWDKQFFGPGTRLTVL.

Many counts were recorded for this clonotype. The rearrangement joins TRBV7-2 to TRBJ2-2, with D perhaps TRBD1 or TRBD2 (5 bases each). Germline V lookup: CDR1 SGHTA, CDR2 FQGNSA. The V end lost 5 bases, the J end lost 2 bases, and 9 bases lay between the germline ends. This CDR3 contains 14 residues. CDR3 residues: CASSPGDNTGELFF. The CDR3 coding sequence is TGTGCCAGCAGCCCCGGGGACAACACCGGGGAGCTGTTTTTT.